Listed here is a single T cell receptor (beta chain). Its antigen remains unidentified. Trimming took 5 bases from V and 6 from J; bases not matched to a gene: 6. The CDR3 consists of 14 residues. The germline CDR1 and CDR2 sequences are SGHTA and FQGNSA. These data come from a study of OX40 agonist ivuxolimab in advanced cancers. Across the study: Eligibility rules accepted prior anti-PD-1, anti-PD-L1 or anti-CTLA-4 therapy, and 40% had some. The study's findings and limits: Averaging showed that CD8+ T cells had more expanded clones than CD4+ did.

Data came from immunoSEQ multiplex PCR; TCRdb stores just in-frame clones and leaves some out. Of approximately 71,000 clones in the sample, about 94% were seen once. The specimen was CD4+ or CD8+ T cells sorted from blood, collected in a trial of the OX40 agonist ivuxolimab. This rearrangement joins TRBV7-2 to TRBJ2-3; 9 nucleotides align to TRBD1. The sequence was collected from an adult with an advanced solid tumor such as melanoma, head and neck, liver or kidney cancer. In DNA form, the CDR3 reads TGTGCCAGCAGCCCAGAACAGGGGGCGGATACGCAGTATTTT. Translated: CASSPEQGADTQYF.